This record covers a single T cell receptor (beta chain). Its specificity is not known. This sample is part of a study of shared clonotypes between healthy human individuals. Overall study results and limits: The diversity represented, both genetic and in exposure history, was limited by few donors.

Unsorted PBMC samples were amplified in replicate PCRs containing 250 to 350 ng DNA, tens of thousands of T cell genomes. The team ran DNA from unsorted PBMCs on ten immunoSEQ deep assay plates for sequencing. The protocol was immunoSEQ multiplex PCR, while the TCRdb copy is restricted to in-frame clones and leaves out a portion. This table has some 490,000 clones, roughly 80% appearing once. What was sequenced was PBMCs. This receptor was obtained from a woman aged 40 to 50 in good health. Some clones in this sample may be carry-over from other donors' samples.

CDR3 residues: CASSFPDRPTEAFF. The CDR3 nucleotides read TGCGCCAGCAGCTTCCCGGACCGGCCCACTGAAGCTTTCTTT. The genes are TRBV5-1 and TRBJ1-1; the D is unclear. The CDR3 length is 14 residues. V was clipped by 2 bases and J by 4 bases, with 12 bases between them. Per germline, CDR1 SGHRS and CDR2 YFSETQ.